The 13 T cell receptor beta chains in this list originate from one sample, sequenced in a study of neurological immune-mediated disorders (dated 2019 in TCRdb). Library construction relied on 5' RACE. The sequencing machine was an Illumina HiSeq 2500. TCRdb redid the processing of the public reads, applying fastp at Q25 and MiXCR, and retained in-frame beta chains. Each entry is one CDR3 protein sequence, shown with its most common DNA and genes. Present in this sample are tens of thousands of distinct CDR3 sequences, 10% to 12% of which were seen just once. Over 1.5% of the sample is held by the ten biggest clonotypes. Sequencing input: PBMCs. These receptors originate from a man in his sixties in good health.

The chain is built from TRBV6-6 and TRBJ1-2; unclear D gene. This CDR3 comprises 13 residues. CDR1 is MNHNY, CDR2 SVGAGI, per germline (reference sequence). This CDR3 is CSIQDPRGYGYTF. The CDR3 DNA follows: TGTTCCATCCAGGACCCGCGGGGCTATGGCTACACCTTC.

This clonotype came up many times. The chain couples TRBV6-6 to TRBJ2-5; weak D call: TRBD1 (6 bases). Trimming shortened V by 2 bases and J by 2 bases, and 6 bases separated the two germline ends. This CDR3 has 13 residues. CDR1 and CDR2 from the germline V gene are MNHNY and SVGAGI (reference sequence). The CDR3 DNA is TGTGCCAGCAGTTACGACAGGCAAGAGACCCAGTACTTC. Its translation: CASSYDRQETQYF.

This clonotype showed up many times. The V call is TRBV20-1, the J call TRBJ2-2; D is possibly TRBD1 (6 bases). This CDR3 is 17 amino acids long. V dropped 0 bases and J dropped 0 bases, with 14 bases sitting between them. The V gene's germline CDR1 is DFQATT and CDR2 SNEGSKA (reference sequence). The CDR3 region is CSARELVRGTNTGELFF. The CDR3 DNA reads as TGCAGTGCTAGAGAGCTCGTCAGGGGTACGAACACCGGGGAGCTGTTTTTT.

This clonotype was seen ten or more times. V is TRBV20-1 and J is TRBJ1-6; no clear D. Between the trimmed V and J ends, which lost 6 bases and 7 bases, there was a span of 16 bases. The CDR3 consists of 14 residues. Germline loops: CDR1 DFQATT, CDR2 SNEGSKA (reference sequence). The CDR3 DNA reads TGCAGTGCCAGGACGCCGGGAGGCAATTCACCCCTCCACTTT. Translation: CSARTPGGNSPLHF.

This clonotype was found many times. This chain connects TRBV6-5 to TRBJ2-7; D is uncertain. This CDR3 region has 13 residues. V was pared by 4 bases and J by 7 bases, with 14 bases between. Germline V gene data show CDR1 as MNHEY and CDR2 as SVGAGI. CDR3 in DNA: TGTGCCAGCAGTTTTGGACCGGCGCGGGAGCAGTACTTC. It specifies CASSFGPAREQYF.

This clonotype has at least ten counts. V usage is TRBV5-5 and J usage is TRBJ2-7; D is possibly TRBD1 or TRBD2 (5 bases each). V gave up 4 bases and J gave up 13 bases, with 24 bases separating them. The germline gives CDR1 SGHKS, CDR2 YYEKEE (reference sequence). The CDR3 totals 14 residues. The CDR3 protein is CASSLRGGSSTPYF. CDR3 coding DNA: TGTGCCAGCAGCCTTCGTGGGGGTTCCTCGACGCCATACTTC. Together with reference TRBV5-5 and TRBJ2-7, the CDR3 gives the full variable domain: DAGVTQSPTHLIKTRGQQVTLRCSPISGHKSVSWYQQVLGQGPQFIFQYYEKEERGRGNFPDRFSARQFPNYSSELNVNALLLGDSALYLCASSLRGGSSTPYFGPGTRLTVT.

This clonotype was observed many times. The chain couples TRBV12-3 or TRBV12-4 to TRBJ1-5, with D tentatively TRBD1 (6 bases). The CDR3 loop spans 12 amino acids. V lost 6 bases to trimming and J lost 10 bases, with 13 bases between them. The CDR3 DNA sequence: TGTGCCAGCAGCAAAGGACAGAGACCCCAGCATTTT. This sequence encodes CASSKGQRPQHF.

This clonotype has ten or more counts. This sequence joins TRBV20-1 and TRBJ1-3; no definite D call. Germline V gene data show CDR1 as DFQATT and CDR2 as SNEGSKA (reference sequence). The CDR3 consists of 13 residues. The V gene lost 4 bases and the J gene lost 2 bases, with 9 bases spanning the gap. CDR3 amino acids: CSATRPTGNTIYF. Here the CDR3 DNA reads TGCAGTGCTACCAGACCAACTGGAAACACCATATATTTT.

This clonotype was observed at least ten times. V and J are TRBV7-2 and TRBJ1-1; no definite D call. The CDR3 contains 13 residues. CDR1 SGHTA and CDR2 FQGNSA come from the germline V gene. V was pared by 4 bases and J by 10 bases, with 16 bases between. CDR3 residues: CASSSRTLDGAFF. CDR3 in DNA: TGTGCCAGCAGCTCAAGGACGCTCGATGGAGCTTTCTTT.

This clonotype was found many times. This chain uses TRBV20-1 with TRBJ2-2, with 8 bases identical to TRBD1. Germline CDR1 DFQATT, CDR2 SNEGSKA (reference sequence). V lost 3 bases to trimming and J lost 3 bases; unmatched junction nucleotides: 15. CDR3 length: 18 residues. The CDR3 DNA follows: TGCAGTGCTAGGGGAAACATGGGACAGGAGACTTACACCGGGGAGCTGTTTTTT. Translating gives CSARGNMGQETYTGELFF.

This clonotype turned up a few times. The rearrangement links TRBV7-2 to TRBJ2-3; D is unresolved. CDR3 length: 13 residues. V dropped 5 bases and J dropped 2 bases, with 8 bases sitting between them. Germline CDR1 SGHTA, CDR2 FQGNSA. In nucleotides, the CDR3 is TGTGCCAGCAGCCTCCTCAACACAGATACGCAGTATTTT. Translating it yields CASSLLNTDTQYF.

This clonotype was counted many times. The chain links TRBV6-2 or TRBV6-3 to TRBJ2-5; TRBD1 matches at 8 bases. Germline CDR1 MNHEY, CDR2 SVGEGT. The CDR3 is made up of 13 amino acids. Unmatched junction bases numbered 6, after V lost 5 bases and J lost 7 bases. As DNA, the CDR3 is TGTGCCAGCAGTCGTCAGGGGGCTGGGACCCAGTACTTC. Encoded protein: CASSRQGAGTQYF.

Worth noting for this clonotype: A read error is possible here, since a much larger clone lies one base away. The chain uses TRBV7-9 and TRBJ1-2; no firm D call. Germline CDR1 SEHNR, CDR2 FQNEAQ (reference sequence). V lost 5 bases and J 0 bases, leaving 13 bases between the germline ends. The CDR3 spans 15 residues. The CDR3 sequence: CASSRGETSNYGYTF. DNA for the CDR3: TGTGCCAGCAGCCGCGGGGAGACGTCTAACTATGGCTACACCTTC.